This TCR beta chain was identified in a study of T cell responses to AZD1222 COVID-19 vaccine. In the study overall: Second doses at about 4 or about 12 weeks were pooled. The study's findings and limits: Spike-wide coverage was observed for vaccine-associated CD4 TCRs, with dominant responses at 160-218 and 743-854. Targeting of unmutated variant regions was reportedly seen in nearly half of spike-specific TCRs. Among the donors, most were white British and more were female, and clonal diversity was possibly underestimated.

In regard to this clone: Its antigen remains unknown.

Assay used: immunoSEQ multiplex PCR; TCRdb lists only in-frame clones, some missing. Here the sample spans 130,000 or so clones, roughly 92% being singletons. This receptor was identified in an adult in good health. Specimen: peripheral blood, collected on day 0 of AZD1222 vaccination.

CDR3 coding DNA: TGCGCCAGCAGTGAGTGGCGGGGGACAACCTACGAGCAGTACTTC. This gives the protein CASSEWRGTTYEQYF. V usage is TRBV10-1 and J usage is TRBJ2-7; TRBD2 might be the D (7 bases). V lost 1 base, J lost 2 bases, and 12 bases lay in between. CDR1 WNHNN and CDR2 SYGVQD come from the germline V gene (reference sequence). This CDR3 region has 15 residues.